This TCR beta chain was found in a study of shared clonotypes between healthy human individuals. The CDR3 is 16 amino acids. Germline loops: CDR1 LNHNV, CDR2 YYDKDF (reference sequence). Trimming took 6 bases from V and 7 from J; bases not matched to a gene: 15. Repertoires were generated with immunoSEQ multiplex PCR, while TCRdb's copy carries only in-frame clones and drops some. The repertoire holds roughly 2.2 million clones, with about 92% as singletons. Material: naive CD4+ T cells from PBMCs. Described subset: CD45RA+ positively selected. This chain connects TRBV15 to TRBJ2-7, with TRBD2 identical over 10 bases. This receptor was obtained from a man aged 18 to 30 in good health. Some clones in this sample may be carry-over from other donors' samples. CDR3 sequence reads: CATRARNLAGVDEQYF. The CDR3 DNA sequence: TGTGCCACCAGGGCTCGGAATCTAGCGGGAGTGGATGAGCAGTACTTC.